Sequencing of this T cell receptor beta chain was carried out in a study of T-cell reconstitution after alpha-beta-depleted transplantation in children. Whole-study findings and limits: Once a year had passed after transplant, T-cell counts and diversity came mostly from newly produced T cells. Alpha-beta T cells about two months after transplant reportedly derived from several hundred expanded graft clones. Some patients showed high day-60 TCRbeta diversity, which derived from surviving recipient T cells and thymic progenitors.

About this clonotype itself: The antigen is unknown.

A library of TCRbeta sequences, prepared with unique molecular identifiers, was generated. Using its own MiXCR run on the PCR reads, TCRdb lists one record per CDR3 protein. The table lists about a million distinct CDR3 sequences, about 29% of them singletons, with under 30% in the top ten. Trimming took 3 bases from V and 2 from J, leaving 17 bases between them. The CDR3 length is 18 residues. CDR1 and CDR2 (germline): ENHRY, SYGVKD. The sample was PBMCs, mostly from graft donor cells, taken 360 days after TCRalphabeta/CD19-depleted stem cell transplant. This TCR was recovered from a boy under two years old who had a stem cell transplant for SCID, so the T cells may come from the graft donor. The J gene is TRBJ2-6, the V gene TRBV10-3; possibly TRBD2 for D (5 bases). CDR3 DNA sequence: TGTGCCATCAGTGACCCCCTGGGAGAGCTGGCTGGGGCCAACGTCCTGACTTTC. It codes for CAISDPLGELAGANVLTF.